This T cell receptor (beta chain) emerged from a study of cytomegalovirus exposure and HLA in healthy donors. Germline lookup yields CDR1 LNHDA and CDR2 SQIVND (reference sequence). V lost 6 bases to trimming and J lost 4 bases; unmatched junction nucleotides: 10. This CDR3 spans 16 amino acids. The PCR ran on 60 Vbeta and 13 Jbeta primers. Assay used: immunoSEQ multiplex PCR; TCRdb lists only in-frame clones, some missing. The data show approximately 90,000 clones, about 80% seen once. The chain joins TRBV19 to TRBJ2-1; TRBD1 aligns across 9 bases. Specimen: PBMCs. The source is a male donor in good health and CMV-seronegative. The CDR3 loop reads CASSLGGTGFYNEQFF. The CDR3 bases are TGTGCCAGTAGCTTAGGGGGGACAGGGTTTTACAATGAGCAGTTCTTC.